The present TCR beta chain was sequenced within a study of blood T cell repertoires in COVID-19. Across the whole study: Acute and convalescent COVID-19 samples came from the United States, Italy and Spain.

Generated by immunoSEQ multiplex PCR, the TCRdb table keeps only in-frame clones and is missing some. Of fewer than 250,000 clones listed, roughly 82% were seen once; the top ten hold about 7.8%. Only one count was recorded for this clone. The germline gives CDR1 SEHNR, CDR2 FQNEAQ (reference sequence). The V and J ends lost 3 bases and 8 bases respectively, with 16 bases between them. CDR3 length: 14 amino acids. This clonotype was sampled from a woman in her sixties or seventies with COVID-19, enrolled during active disease. Sequencing used peripheral blood. V usage is TRBV7-9 and J usage is TRBJ1-2; D may be TRBD1 (5 bases). CDR3 coding DNA: TGTGCCAGCAGCTTTTTTTCAGGGATGGGCGGCTACACCTTC. This encodes CASSFFSGMGGYTF. Filled out from reference TRBV7-9 and TRBJ1-2, the complete variable domain reads DTGVSQNPRHKITKRGQNVTFRCDPISEHNRLYWYRQTLGQGPEFLTYFQNEAQLEKSRLLSDRFSAERPKGSFSTLEIQRTEQGDSAMYLCASSFFSGMGGYTFGSGTRLTVV.